A single T cell receptor (beta chain) is shown here with its context. Assay used: immunoSEQ multiplex PCR; TCRdb lists only in-frame clones, some missing. The repertoire includes 390,000 or so clones, around 86% of them detected once, and around 5.1% sits in the top ten. V lost 6 bases, J lost 2 bases, and 9 bases stayed unmatched. This CDR3 spans 15 amino acids. In germline, CDR1 is MNHEY, CDR2 SVGEGT. These data come from a study of blood T cell repertoires in COVID-19. The TCR originated in a woman aged 45-65 years who had recovered from COVID-19. This chain links TRBV6-2 or TRBV6-3 with TRBJ1-2, with TRBD1 matching 7 bases. The sequenced sample was PBMCs or T cells enriched from blood (not recorded which). The CDR3 sequence is CASSDPTGRNYGYTF. The DNA for the CDR3 is TGTGCCAGCAGCGACCCGACAGGGAGGAACTATGGCTACACCTTC.